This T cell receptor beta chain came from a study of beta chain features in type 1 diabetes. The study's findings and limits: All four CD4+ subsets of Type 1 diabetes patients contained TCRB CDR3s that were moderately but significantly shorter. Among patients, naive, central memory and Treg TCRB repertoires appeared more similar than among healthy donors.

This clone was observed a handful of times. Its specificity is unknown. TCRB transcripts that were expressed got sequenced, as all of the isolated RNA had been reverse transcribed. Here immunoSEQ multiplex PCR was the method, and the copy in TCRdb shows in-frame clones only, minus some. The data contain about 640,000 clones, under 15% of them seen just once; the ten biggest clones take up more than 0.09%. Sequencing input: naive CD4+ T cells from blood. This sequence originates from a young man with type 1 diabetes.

CDR3 amino acids: CASSWGASTDTQYF. Written as DNA, the CDR3 is TGTGCCAGCAGCTGGGGAGCTAGCACAGATACGCAGTATTTT. This chain uses TRBV7-3 with TRBJ2-3; the D gene is possibly TRBD2 (5 bases). V gave up 4 bases and J gave up 0 bases, with 8 bases separating them. Germline assignment: CDR1 SGHTA and CDR2 FQGTGA. This CDR3 spans 14 amino acids.